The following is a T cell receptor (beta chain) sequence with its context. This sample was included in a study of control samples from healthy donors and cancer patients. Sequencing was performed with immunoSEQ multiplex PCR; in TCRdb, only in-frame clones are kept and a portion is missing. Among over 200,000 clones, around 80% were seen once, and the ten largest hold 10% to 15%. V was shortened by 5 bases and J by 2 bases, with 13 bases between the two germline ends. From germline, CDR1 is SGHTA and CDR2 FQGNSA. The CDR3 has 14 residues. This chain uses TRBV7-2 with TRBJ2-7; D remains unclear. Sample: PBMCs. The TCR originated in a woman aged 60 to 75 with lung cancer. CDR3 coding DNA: TGTGCCAGCAGCCCAACGTGGCGGACCTACGAGCAGTACTTC. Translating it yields CASSPTWRTYEQYF.